These T cell receptor beta chains were read from a single sample in a study of T cells in Graves' hyperthyroidism and ophthalmopathy. TCRdb ran MiXCR on the multiplex PCR reads and lists one entry per CDR3 protein. This sample has over 700,000 distinct CDR3 sequences; 35% to 45% occur once, and the top ten carry around 10%. The sequenced sample was blood. The receptors shown here come from a man aged 18 to 29 with Graves' hyperthyroidism. The CDR3 runs from the conserved cysteine through the conserved F or W. Each record gives: V gene, D gene, J gene, clone size, CDR3 DNA, CDR3 protein. A D gene is named only where the DNA matches it firmly. Size is stated for part of the rows, as once, few or many counts, or as a class when the clone is expanded.

v_gene: TRBV12-3/TRBV12-4; d_gene: NA; j_gene: TRBJ1-2; abundance: few; CDR3nt: TGTGCCAGCAGTTTAAAAGATATTGATAGCTACACCTTC; CDR3aa: CASSLKDIDSYTF
v_gene: TRBV7-9; d_gene: NA; j_gene: TRBJ1-1; abundance: many; CDR3nt: TGTGCCAGCAGCCGCATTCCAGGGACGGACACTGAAGCTTTCTTT; CDR3aa: CASSRIPGTDTEAFF
v_gene: TRBV6-6; d_gene: NA; j_gene: TRBJ2-5; abundance: NA; CDR3nt: TGTGCCACCCGGGGAGGGGGCATCCAAGAGACCCAGTACTTC; CDR3aa: CATRGGGIQETQYF
v_gene: TRBV6-1; d_gene: TRBD2; j_gene: TRBJ2-7; abundance: NA; CDR3nt: TGTGCCAGCGGCGAAGCGGGACTCTCCGAGCAGTACTTC; CDR3aa: CASGEAGLSEQYF
v_gene: TRBV6-5; d_gene: NA; j_gene: TRBJ1-1; abundance: NA; CDR3nt: TGTGCCAGCAGTTACACGGGGGCGGATGAAGCTTTCTTT; CDR3aa: CASSYTGADEAFF
v_gene: TRBV11-2; d_gene: NA; j_gene: TRBJ2-2; abundance: few; CDR3nt: TGTGCCAGCAGCTTAACGGGGGTCCGGGGCACCGGGGAGCTGTTTTTT; CDR3aa: CASSLTGVRGTGELFF
v_gene: TRBV19; d_gene: NA; j_gene: TRBJ1-1; abundance: few; CDR3nt: TGTGCCAGTACCGTTTCTGTGGCGCGGGTGAACACTGAAGCTTTCTTT; CDR3aa: CASTVSVARVNTEAFF
v_gene: TRBV6-6; d_gene: TRBD1; j_gene: TRBJ1-5; abundance: NA; CDR3nt: TGTGCCAGCACCAACGGACAGGGGGCTTATCAGCCCCAGCATTTT; CDR3aa: CASTNGQGAYQPQHF
v_gene: TRBV7-6; d_gene: NA; j_gene: TRBJ1-1; abundance: NA; CDR3nt: TGTGCCAGCAGCGTCCAGGGAGGGCCGGACGGCACTGAAGCTTTCTTT; CDR3aa: CASSVQGGPDGTEAFF
v_gene: TRBV7-8; d_gene: NA; j_gene: TRBJ1-3; abundance: NA; CDR3nt: TGTGCCAGCAGCACGATGGAGGGGGACACCATATATTTT; CDR3aa: CASSTMEGDTIYF
v_gene: TRBV19; d_gene: NA; j_gene: TRBJ1-5; abundance: many; CDR3nt: TGTGCCAGCGTACGGGACGGTTACAATCAGCCCCAGCATTTT; CDR3aa: CASVRDGYNQPQHF
v_gene: TRBV10-3; d_gene: NA; j_gene: TRBJ1-3; abundance: many; CDR3nt: TGTGCCATCAGCAGGGTCCCCCGAAACACCATATATTTT; CDR3aa: CAISRVPRNTIYF
v_gene: TRBV4-3; d_gene: NA; j_gene: TRBJ2-7; abundance: few; CDR3nt: TGCGCCAGCAGCCCAGAATCGGGGGACGCCTACGAGCAGTACTTC; CDR3aa: CASSPESGDAYEQYF
v_gene: TRBV20-1; d_gene: TRBD1; j_gene: TRBJ2-3; abundance: NA; CDR3nt: TGCAGTGCTAGACTGGACAGGGCCAATGCAGGCACAGATACGCAGTATTTT; CDR3aa: CSARLDRANAGTDTQYF
v_gene: TRBV25-1; d_gene: NA; j_gene: TRBJ1-2; abundance: NA; CDR3nt: TGTGCCAGCTCAACACTAGAACGGGAGGGCGGCTACACCTTC; CDR3aa: CASSTLEREGGYTF
v_gene: TRBV11-2; d_gene: NA; j_gene: TRBJ1-1; abundance: NA; CDR3nt: TGTGCCAGCAGCTTAGGGGGAGGGAAGAACACTGAAGCTTTCTTT; CDR3aa: CASSLGGGKNTEAFF